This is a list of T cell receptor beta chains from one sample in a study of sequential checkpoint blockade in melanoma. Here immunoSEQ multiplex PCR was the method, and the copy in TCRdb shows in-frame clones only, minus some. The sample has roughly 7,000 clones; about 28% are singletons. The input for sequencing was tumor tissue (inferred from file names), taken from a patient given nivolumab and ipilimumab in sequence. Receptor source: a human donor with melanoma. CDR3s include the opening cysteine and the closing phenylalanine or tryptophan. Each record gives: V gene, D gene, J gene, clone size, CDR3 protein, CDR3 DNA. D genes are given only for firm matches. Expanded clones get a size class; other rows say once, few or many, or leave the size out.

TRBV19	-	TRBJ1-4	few	CASSMGRGGEKLFF	TGTGCCAGTAGTATGGGCAGGGGTGGTGAAAAACTGTTTTTT
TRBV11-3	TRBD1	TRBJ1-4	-	CASSLMGQSNEKLFF	TGTGCCAGCAGCTTAATGGGACAGTCTAATGAAAAACTGTTTTTT
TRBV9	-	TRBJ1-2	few	CASSLGVNYGYTF	TGTGCCAGCAGCTTAGGCGTTAACTATGGCTACACCTTC
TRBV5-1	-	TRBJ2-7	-	CASRRGPQGTYEQYF	TGCGCCAGCCGGAGGGGTCCACAGGGGACCTACGAGCAGTACTTC
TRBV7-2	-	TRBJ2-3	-	CASSSIRTDTQYF	TGTGCCAGCAGCTCAATCCGCACAGATACGCAGTATTTT
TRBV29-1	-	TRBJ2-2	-	CSVWSFAGNGELFF	TGCAGCGTTTGGTCCTTTGCGGGAAACGGGGAGCTGTTTTTT
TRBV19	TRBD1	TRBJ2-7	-	CASSIEDRGHEQYF	TGTGCCAGTAGTATAGAGGACAGGGGCCACGAGCAGTACTTC
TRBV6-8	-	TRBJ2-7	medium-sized	CASRDASAYEQYF	TGTGCCAGCAGGGACGCGAGCGCCTACGAGCAGTACTTC
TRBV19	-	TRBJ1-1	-	CASIQGGATEAFF	TGTGCCAGTATACAGGGAGGGGCCACTGAAGCTTTCTTT
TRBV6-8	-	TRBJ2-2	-	CAIRPGTRNTGELFF	TGTGCCATCAGACCCGGGACTCGGAACACCGGGGAGCTGTTTTTT
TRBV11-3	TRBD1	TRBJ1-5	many	CASSLGQGGQPQHF	TGTGCCAGCAGCTTAGGACAGGGTGGCCAGCCCCAGCATTTT
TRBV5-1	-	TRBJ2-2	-	CASSFGGTDGELFF	TGCGCCAGCAGCTTCGGCGGGACGGACGGGGAGCTGTTTTTT
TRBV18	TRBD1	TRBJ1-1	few	CASSPTGVLETEAFF	TGTGCCAGCTCTCCGACAGGGGTCCTTGAAACTGAAGCTTTCTTT
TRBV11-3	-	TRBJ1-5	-	CASSLKGGGQPQHF	TGTGCCAGCAGCTTGAAGGGGGGCGGTCAGCCCCAGCATTTT
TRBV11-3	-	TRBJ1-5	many	CASSLFSLAGGQPQHF	TGTGCCAGCAGCTTATTTTCCCTAGCGGGGGGGCAGCCCCAGCATTTT
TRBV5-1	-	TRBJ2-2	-	CASSGGRSTGELFF	TGCGCCAGCTCCGGTGGGCGGAGCACCGGGGAGCTGTTTTTT
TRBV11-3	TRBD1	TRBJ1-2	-	CASSLEGQGRKYTF	TGTGCCAGCAGCTTAGAGGGACAGGGGAGAAAGTACACCTTC
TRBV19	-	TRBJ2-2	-	CASRIPGPPGSGELFF	TGTGCCAGTCGCATCCCGGGACCCCCAGGGAGCGGGGAGCTGTTTTTT
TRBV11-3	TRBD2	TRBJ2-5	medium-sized	CASSLGGLLAETQYF	TGTGCCAGCAGCTTAGGGGGCCTACTAGCGGAGACCCAGTACTTC
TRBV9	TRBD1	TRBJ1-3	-	CASSGGQFANTIYF	TGTGCCAGCAGCGGGGGACAGTTCGCAAACACCATATATTTT
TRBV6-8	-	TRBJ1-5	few	CASGGTRSGQPQHF	TGTGCCAGCGGCGGGACCCGGAGCGGTCAGCCCCAGCATTTT
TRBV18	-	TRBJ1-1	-	CASSPSGHNTEAFF	TGTGCCAGCTCACCATCCGGCCACAACACTGAAGCTTTCTTT
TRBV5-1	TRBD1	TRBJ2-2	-	CASSLQGLTGELFF	TGCGCCAGCAGCTTACAGGGGCTCACCGGGGAGCTGTTTTTT
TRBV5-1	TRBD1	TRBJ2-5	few	CASSLTGGVIQETQYF	TGCGCCAGCAGCCTCACAGGGGGCGTTATCCAAGAGACCCAGTACTTC
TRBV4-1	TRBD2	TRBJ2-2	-	CASSQDPTRGGWELFF	TGCGCCAGCAGCCAAGATCCCACTCGGGGGGGTTGGGAGCTGTTTTTT
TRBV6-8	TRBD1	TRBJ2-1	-	CASRPPGTAYNEQFF	TGTGCCAGCAGACCACCCGGGACAGCCTACAATGAGCAGTTCTTC
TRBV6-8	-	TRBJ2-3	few	CASSYSGRVSGDTQYF	TGTGCCAGCAGTTACTCGGGTCGGGTGTCGGGAGATACGCAGTATTTT
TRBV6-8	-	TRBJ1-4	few	CASSLNGGEANEKLFF	TGTGCCAGCAGCCTCAACGGGGGCGAGGCTAATGAAAAACTGTTTTTT
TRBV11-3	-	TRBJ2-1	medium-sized	CASSSRAENSYNEQFF	TGTGCCAGCAGCTCTCGGGCGGAGAACTCCTACAATGAGCAGTTCTTC
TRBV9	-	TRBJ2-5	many	CASSPDPPGAVRETQYF	TGTGCCAGCAGCCCGGACCCCCCGGGGGCTGTGCGAGAGACCCAGTACTTC
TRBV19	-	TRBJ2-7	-	CASRPGTQDSHYEQYF	TGTGCCAGTAGGCCCGGGACCCAAGATTCCCACTACGAGCAGTACTTC
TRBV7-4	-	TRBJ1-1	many	CASSSQGNTEAFF	TGTGCCAGCAGCTCTCAGGGGAACACTGAAGCTTTCTTT
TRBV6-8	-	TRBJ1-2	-	CASAGGPNYGYTF	TGTGCATCCGCGGGGGGCCCGAACTATGGCTACACCTTC
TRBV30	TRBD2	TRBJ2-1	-	CAWSGLAGISNEQFF	TGTGCCTGGAGTGGGCTAGCGGGAATCTCGAATGAGCAGTTCTTC
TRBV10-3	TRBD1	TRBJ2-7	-	CASAETGQGSYEQYF	TGTGCCAGCGCTGAAACGGGACAGGGTTCCTACGAGCAGTACTTC
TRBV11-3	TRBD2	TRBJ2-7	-	CASSLGGTSSYEQYF	TGTGCCAGCAGCTTAGGCGGGACTAGCTCCTACGAGCAGTACTTC
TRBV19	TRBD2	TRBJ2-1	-	CASSTGLAGTHEQFF	TGTGCCAGTAGTACGGGACTAGCGGGAACTCATGAGCAGTTCTTC
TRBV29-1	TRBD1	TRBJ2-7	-	CSVPNWTGNEQYF	TGCAGCGTTCCTAACTGGACAGGGAACGAGCAGTACTTC
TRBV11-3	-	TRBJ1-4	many	CASSLVWKGRNEKLFF	TGTGCCAGCAGCTTAGTATGGAAGGGGCGTAATGAAAAACTGTTTTTT
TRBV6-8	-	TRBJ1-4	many	CASSGTFGEDYEKLFF	TGTGCCAGCAGTGGGACATTTGGGGAGGACTATGAAAAACTGTTTTTT
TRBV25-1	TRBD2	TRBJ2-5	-	CASSEGLAGTETQYF	TGTGCCAGCAGTGAAGGACTAGCGGGAACTGAGACCCAGTACTTC
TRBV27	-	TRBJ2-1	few	CASWRGGAYNEQFF	TGTGCCAGCTGGAGAGGGGGGGCCTACAATGAGCAGTTCTTC
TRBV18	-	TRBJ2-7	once	CASSPQGSVPGEQYF	TGTGCCAGCTCACCACAGGGCAGCGTACCGGGCGAGCAGTACTTC
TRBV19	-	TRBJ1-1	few	CASSTRGGPGYAEAFF	TGTGCCAGTAGTACCCGCGGGGGACCGGGGTACGCTGAAGCTTTCTTT
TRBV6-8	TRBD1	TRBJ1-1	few	CASSNPGQGAFF	TGTGCCAGCAGTAATCCCGGACAGGGAGCTTTCTTT
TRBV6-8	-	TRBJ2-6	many	CASSIQGSGANVLTF	TGTGCCAGCAGTATACAGGGCTCTGGGGCCAACGTCCTGACTTTC